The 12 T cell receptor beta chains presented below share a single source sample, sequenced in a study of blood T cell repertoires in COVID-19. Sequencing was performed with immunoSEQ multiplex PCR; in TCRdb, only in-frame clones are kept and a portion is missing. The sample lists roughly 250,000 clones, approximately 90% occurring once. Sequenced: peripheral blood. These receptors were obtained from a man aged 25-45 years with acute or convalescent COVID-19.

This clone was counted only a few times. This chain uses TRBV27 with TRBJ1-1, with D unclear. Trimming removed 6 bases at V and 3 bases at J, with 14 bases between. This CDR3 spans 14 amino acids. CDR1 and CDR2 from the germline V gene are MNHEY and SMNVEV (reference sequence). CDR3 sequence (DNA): TGTGCCAGCAGGCCAGGCAGGTACGACACTGAAGCTTTCTTT. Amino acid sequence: CASRPGRYDTEAFF.

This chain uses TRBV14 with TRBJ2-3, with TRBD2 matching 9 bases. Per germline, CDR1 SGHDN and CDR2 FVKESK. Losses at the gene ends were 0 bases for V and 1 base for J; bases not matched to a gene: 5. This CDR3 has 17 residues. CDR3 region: CASSQDAGLARTDTQYF. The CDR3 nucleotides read TGTGCCAGCAGCCAAGACGCGGGACTAGCCCGCACAGATACGCAGTATTTT.

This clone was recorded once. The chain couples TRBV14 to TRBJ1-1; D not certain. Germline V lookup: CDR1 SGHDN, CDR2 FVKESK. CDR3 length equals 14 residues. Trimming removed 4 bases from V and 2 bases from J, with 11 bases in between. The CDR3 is CASSLLGVNTEAFF. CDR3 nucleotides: TGTGCCAGCAGCCTCTTAGGAGTTAACACTGAAGCTTTCTTT. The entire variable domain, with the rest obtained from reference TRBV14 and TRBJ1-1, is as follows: EAGVTQFPSHSVIEKGQTVTLRCDPISGHDNLYWYRRVMGKEIKFLLHFVKESKQDESGMPNNRFLAERTGGTYSTLKVQPAELEDSGVYFCASSLLGVNTEAFFGQGTRLTVV.

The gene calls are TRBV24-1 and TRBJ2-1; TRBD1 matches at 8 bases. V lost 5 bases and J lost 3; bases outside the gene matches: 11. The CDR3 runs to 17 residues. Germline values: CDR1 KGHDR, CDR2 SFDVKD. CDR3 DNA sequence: TGTGCCACCAGTGCCGAAATGACAGGGGCCGTCTACAATGAGCAGTTCTTC. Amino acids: CATSAEMTGAVYNEQFF.

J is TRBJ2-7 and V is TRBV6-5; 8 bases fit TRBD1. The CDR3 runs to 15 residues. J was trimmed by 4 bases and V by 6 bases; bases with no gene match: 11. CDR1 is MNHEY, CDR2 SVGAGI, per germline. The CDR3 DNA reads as TGTGCCAGCAGAAATTTTGGGACAGGCGATTACGAGCAGTACTTC. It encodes CASRNFGTGDYEQYF.

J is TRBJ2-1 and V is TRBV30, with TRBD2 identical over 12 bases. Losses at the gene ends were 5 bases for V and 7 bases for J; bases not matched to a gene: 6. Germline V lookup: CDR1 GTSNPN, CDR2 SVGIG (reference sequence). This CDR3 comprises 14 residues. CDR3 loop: CAWSSGGAGNEQFF. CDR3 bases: TGTGCCTGGTCTAGCGGGGGGGCCGGAAATGAGCAGTTCTTC.

As DNA, the CDR3 is TGTGCCAGTAGTATGGGGACAGGGTATTGGACTGAAGCTTTCTTT. Protein product: CASSMGTGYWTEAFF. The chain has TRBV19 and TRBJ1-1; TRBD1 matches 9 bases. Germline CDR1 LNHDA, CDR2 SQIVND (reference sequence). After removal of 3 bases from V and 5 bases from J, the junction contained 7 bases not matched to a gene. CDR3 size: 15 residues.

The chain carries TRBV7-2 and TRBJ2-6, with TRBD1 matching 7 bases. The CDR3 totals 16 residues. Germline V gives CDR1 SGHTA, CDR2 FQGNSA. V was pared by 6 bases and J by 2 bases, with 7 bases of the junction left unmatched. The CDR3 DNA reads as TGTGCCAGCAGTAAAGTAGGGGGCGCTGGGGCCAACGTCCTGACTTTC. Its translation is CASSKVGGAGANVLTF.

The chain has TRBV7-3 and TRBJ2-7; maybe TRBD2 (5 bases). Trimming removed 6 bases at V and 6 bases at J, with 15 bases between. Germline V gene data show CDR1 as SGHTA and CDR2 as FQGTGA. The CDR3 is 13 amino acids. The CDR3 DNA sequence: TGTGCCAGCAGTCCCGGTGGAGGTCGCGAGCAGTACTTC. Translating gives CASSPGGGREQYF.

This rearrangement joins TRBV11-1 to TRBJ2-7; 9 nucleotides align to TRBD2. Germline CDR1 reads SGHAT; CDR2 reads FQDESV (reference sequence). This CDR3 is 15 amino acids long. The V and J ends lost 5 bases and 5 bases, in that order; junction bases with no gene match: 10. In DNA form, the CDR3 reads TGTGCCAGCAGCGCGACCGGGACTAGCCTCGACGAGCAGTACTTC. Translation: CASSATGTSLDEQYF.

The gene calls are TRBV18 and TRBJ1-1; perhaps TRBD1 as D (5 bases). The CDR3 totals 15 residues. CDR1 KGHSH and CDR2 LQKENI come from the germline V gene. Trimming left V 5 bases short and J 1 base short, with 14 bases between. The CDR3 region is CASSTTGHKNTEAFF. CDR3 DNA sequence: TGTGCCAGCTCAACCACTGGACACAAGAACACTGAAGCTTTCTTT.

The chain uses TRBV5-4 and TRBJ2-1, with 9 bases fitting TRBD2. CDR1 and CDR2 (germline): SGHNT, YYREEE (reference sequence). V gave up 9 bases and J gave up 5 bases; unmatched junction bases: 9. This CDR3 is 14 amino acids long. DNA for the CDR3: TGTGCCACCCTAGCTAGCGGGGCCCACAATGAGCAGTTCTTC. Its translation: CATLASGAHNEQFF.